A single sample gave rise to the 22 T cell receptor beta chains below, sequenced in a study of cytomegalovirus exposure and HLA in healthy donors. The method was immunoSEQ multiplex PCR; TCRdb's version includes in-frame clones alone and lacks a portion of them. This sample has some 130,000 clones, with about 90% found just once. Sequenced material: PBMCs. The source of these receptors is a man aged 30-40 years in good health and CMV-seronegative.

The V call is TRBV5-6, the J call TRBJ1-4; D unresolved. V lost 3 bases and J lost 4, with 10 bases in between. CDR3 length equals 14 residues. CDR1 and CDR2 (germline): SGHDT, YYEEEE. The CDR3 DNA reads TGTGCCAGCAGCTCGGGAGCCTATAATGAAAAACTGTTTTTT. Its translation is CASSSGAYNEKLFF.

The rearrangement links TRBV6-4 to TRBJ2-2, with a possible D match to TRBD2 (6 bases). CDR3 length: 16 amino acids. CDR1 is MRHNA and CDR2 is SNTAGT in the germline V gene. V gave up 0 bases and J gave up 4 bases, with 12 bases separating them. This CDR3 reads CASSDSTSPGTGELFF. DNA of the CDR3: TGTGCCAGCAGTGACTCGACTAGTCCGGGCACCGGGGAGCTGTTTTTT.

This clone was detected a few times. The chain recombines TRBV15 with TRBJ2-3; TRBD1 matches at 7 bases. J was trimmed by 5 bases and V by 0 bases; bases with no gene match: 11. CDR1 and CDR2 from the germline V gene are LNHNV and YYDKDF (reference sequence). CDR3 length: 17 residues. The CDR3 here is CATSRDWLGQRGDTQYF. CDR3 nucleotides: TGTGCCACCAGCAGAGATTGGTTGGGACAGAGGGGAGATACGCAGTATTTT.

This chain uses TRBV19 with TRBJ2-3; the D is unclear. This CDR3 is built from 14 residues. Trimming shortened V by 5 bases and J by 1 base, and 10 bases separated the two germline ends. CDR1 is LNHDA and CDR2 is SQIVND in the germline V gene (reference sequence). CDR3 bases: TGTGCCAGTAGTGCCCTGACTGGCACAGATACGCAGTATTTT. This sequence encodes CASSALTGTDTQYF.

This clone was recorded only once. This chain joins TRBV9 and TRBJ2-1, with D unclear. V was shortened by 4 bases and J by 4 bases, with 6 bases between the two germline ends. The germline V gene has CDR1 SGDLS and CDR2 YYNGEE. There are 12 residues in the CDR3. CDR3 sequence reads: CASSPGYNEQFF. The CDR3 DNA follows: TGTGCCAGCAGCCCCGGTTACAATGAGCAGTTCTTC.

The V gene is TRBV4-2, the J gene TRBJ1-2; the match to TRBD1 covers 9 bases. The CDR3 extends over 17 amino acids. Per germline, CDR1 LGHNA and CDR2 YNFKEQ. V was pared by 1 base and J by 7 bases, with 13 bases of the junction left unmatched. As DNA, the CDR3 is TGTGCCAGCAGCCAAGGGAGAGGGCGGACAGGGGTTGCTGGCTACACCTTC. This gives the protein CASSQGRGRTGVAGYTF.

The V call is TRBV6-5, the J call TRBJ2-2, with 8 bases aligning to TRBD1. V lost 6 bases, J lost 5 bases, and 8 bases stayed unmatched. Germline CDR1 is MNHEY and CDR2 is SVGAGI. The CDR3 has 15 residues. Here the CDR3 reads CASSRGTGITGELFF. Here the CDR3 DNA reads TGTGCCAGCAGCCGGGGGACAGGAATAACCGGGGAGCTGTTTTTT.

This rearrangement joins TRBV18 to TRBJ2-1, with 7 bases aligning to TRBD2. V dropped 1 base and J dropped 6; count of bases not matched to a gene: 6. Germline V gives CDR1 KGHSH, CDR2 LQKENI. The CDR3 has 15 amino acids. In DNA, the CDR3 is TGTGCCAGCTCACCACAATCGCTAGCGGCCAATGAGCAGTTCTTC. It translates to CASSPQSLAANEQFF.

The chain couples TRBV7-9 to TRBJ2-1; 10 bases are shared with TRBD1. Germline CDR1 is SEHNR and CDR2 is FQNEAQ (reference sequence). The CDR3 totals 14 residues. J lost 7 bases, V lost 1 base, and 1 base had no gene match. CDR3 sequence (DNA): TGTGCCAGCAGCTTAGGACAGGGGGCGAATGAGCAGTTCTTC. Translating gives CASSLGQGANEQFF.

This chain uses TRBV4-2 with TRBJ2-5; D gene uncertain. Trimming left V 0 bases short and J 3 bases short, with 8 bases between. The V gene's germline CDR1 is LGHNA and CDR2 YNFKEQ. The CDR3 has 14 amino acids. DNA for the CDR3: TGTGCCAGCAGCCAAGAACAGTTAAAAGAGACCCAGTACTTC. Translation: CASSQEQLKETQYF.

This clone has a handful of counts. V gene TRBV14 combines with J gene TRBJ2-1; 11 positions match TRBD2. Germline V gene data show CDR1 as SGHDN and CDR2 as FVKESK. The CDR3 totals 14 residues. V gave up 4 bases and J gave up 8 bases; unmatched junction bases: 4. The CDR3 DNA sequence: TGTGCCAGCAGCCGTACTAGCGGGAGAGATGAGCAGTTCTTC. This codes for CASSRTSGRDEQFF. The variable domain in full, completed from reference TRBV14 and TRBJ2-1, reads EAGVTQFPSHSVIEKGQTVTLRCDPISGHDNLYWYRRVMGKEIKFLLHFVKESKQDESGMPNNRFLAERTGGTYSTLKVQPAELEDSGVYFCASSRTSGRDEQFFGPGTRLTVL.

The CDR3 loop is CASSKTGTSTDTQYF. The CDR3, as DNA: TGTGCCAGCAGCAAGACAGGGACTAGCACAGATACGCAGTATTTT. The chain joins TRBV5-4 to TRBJ2-3, with D possibly being TRBD1 (7 bases). The germline V gene has CDR1 SGHNT and CDR2 YYREEE (reference sequence). CDR3 length: 15 amino acids. Between the trimmed V and J ends, which lost 4 bases and 0 bases, there was a span of 12 bases.

This chain's CDR3 is CSVGGRAGTEAFF. CDR3 nucleotides: TGCAGCGTCGGGGGTAGGGCGGGCACTGAAGCTTTCTTT. This sequence joins TRBV29-1 and TRBJ1-1; D may be TRBD1 (5 bases). The CDR3 totals 13 residues. Germline V gene lookup returns CDR1 SQVTM and CDR2 ANQGSEA. V shed 6 bases and J shed 4 bases, with 15 bases lying between them.

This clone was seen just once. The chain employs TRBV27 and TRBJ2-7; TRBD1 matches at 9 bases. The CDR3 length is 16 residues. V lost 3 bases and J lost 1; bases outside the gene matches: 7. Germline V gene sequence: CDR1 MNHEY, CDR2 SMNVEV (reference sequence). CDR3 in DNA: TGTGCCAGCAGTTTCTCCGGGACAGGGCGATCCTACGAGCAGTACTTC. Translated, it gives CASSFSGTGRSYEQYF.

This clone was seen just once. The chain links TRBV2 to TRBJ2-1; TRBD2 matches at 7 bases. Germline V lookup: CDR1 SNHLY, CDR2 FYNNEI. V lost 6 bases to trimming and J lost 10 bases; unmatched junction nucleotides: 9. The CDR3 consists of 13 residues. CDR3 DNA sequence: TGTGCCAGCAGGGTACAGGCGGGGGTGGAGCAGTTCTTC. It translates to CASRVQAGVEQFF.

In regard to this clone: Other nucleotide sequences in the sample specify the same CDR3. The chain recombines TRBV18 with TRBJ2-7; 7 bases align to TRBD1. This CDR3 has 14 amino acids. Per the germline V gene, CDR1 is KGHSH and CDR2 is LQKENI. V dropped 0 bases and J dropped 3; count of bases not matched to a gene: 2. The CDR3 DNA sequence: TGTGCCAGCTCACCACCGGGACAGCTCTACGAGCAGTACTTC. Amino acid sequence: CASSPPGQLYEQYF.

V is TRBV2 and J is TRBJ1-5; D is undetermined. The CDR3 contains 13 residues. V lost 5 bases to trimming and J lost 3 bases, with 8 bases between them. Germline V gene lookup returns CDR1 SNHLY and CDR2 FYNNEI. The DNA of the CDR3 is TGTGCCAGCAGTCCCGGGAACAATCAGCCCCAGCATTTT. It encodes CASSPGNNQPQHF. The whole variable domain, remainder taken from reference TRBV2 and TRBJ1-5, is EPEVTQTPSHQVTQMGQEVILRCVPISNHLYFYWYRQILGQKVEFLVSFYNNEISEKSEIFDDQFSVERPDGSNFTLKIRSTKLEDSAMYFCASSPGNNQPQHFGDGTRLSIL.

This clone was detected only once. CDR3 amino acids: CASSPLSGGVSYGYTF. CDR3 DNA: TGTGCCAGCTCACCATTGTCAGGGGGCGTTAGCTATGGCTACACCTTC. V gene TRBV18 combines with J gene TRBJ1-2; TRBD1 matches 8 bases. Looked up from germline, CDR1 is KGHSH and CDR2 is LQKENI. V was clipped by 2 bases and J by 4 bases; unmatched bases: 9. The CDR3 sequence is 16 residues long.

CDR3 protein: CASRSLAGGEQFF. In DNA form, the CDR3 reads TGTGCCAGTCGTTCTCTAGCGGGAGGTGAGCAGTTCTTC. The chain has TRBV19 and TRBJ2-1, with 11 bases lining up with TRBD2. The V gene's germline CDR1 is LNHDA and CDR2 SQIVND (reference sequence). CDR3 size: 13 residues. Trimming removed 8 bases from V and 9 bases from J; junction bases left unmatched: 6.

This CDR3 reads CASSWTSVSGELFF. The CDR3 DNA reads as TGCGCCAGCAGCTGGACTAGCGTTTCCGGGGAGCTGTTTTTT. This chain connects TRBV5-1 to TRBJ2-2; TRBD2 matches 9 bases. The V gene's germline CDR1 is SGHRS and CDR2 YFSETQ. V lost 3 bases to trimming and J lost 6 bases; unmatched junction nucleotides: 3. The CDR3 extends over 14 amino acids.

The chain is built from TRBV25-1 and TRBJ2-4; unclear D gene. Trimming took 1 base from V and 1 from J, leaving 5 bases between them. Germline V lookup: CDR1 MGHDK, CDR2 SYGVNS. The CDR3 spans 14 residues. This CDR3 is CASSESGAKNIQYF. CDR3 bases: TGTGCCAGCAGTGAATCCGGGGCCAAAAACATTCAGTACTTC.

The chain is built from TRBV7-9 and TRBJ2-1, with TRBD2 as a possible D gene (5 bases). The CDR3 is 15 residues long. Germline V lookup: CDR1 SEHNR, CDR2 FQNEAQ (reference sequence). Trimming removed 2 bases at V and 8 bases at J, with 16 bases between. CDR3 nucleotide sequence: TGTGCCAGCAGCTTATGGGCGGACTTGATAGATGAGCAGTTCTTC. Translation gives CASSLWADLIDEQFF. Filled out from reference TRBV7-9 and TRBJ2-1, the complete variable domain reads DTGVSQNPRHKITKRGQNVTFRCDPISEHNRLYWYRQTLGQGPEFLTYFQNEAQLEKSRLLSDRFSAERPKGSFSTLEIQRTEQGDSAMYLCASSLWADLIDEQFFGPGTRLTVL.